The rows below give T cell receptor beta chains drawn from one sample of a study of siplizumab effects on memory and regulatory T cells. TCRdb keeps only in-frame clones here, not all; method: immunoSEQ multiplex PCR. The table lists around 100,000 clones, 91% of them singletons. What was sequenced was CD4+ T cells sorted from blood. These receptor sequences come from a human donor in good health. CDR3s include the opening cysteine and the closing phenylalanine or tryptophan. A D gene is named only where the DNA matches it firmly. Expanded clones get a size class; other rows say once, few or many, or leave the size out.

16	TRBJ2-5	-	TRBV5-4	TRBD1	TGTGCCAGCAGCCCAGGCCGACAGACAGGGCTGGTGGCCCAGTACTTC	CASSPGRQTGLVAQYF
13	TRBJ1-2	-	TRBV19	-	TGTGCCAGTAGCAGGGGCTCTCCCTATGGCTACACCTTC	CASSRGSPYGYTF
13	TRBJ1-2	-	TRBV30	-	TGTGCCTGGAGTGTACAGGTGTACTATGGCTACACCTTC	CAWSVQVYYGYTF
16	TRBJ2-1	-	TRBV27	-	TGTGCCAGCAGTTTAGGGGGGGCGGGGTTATACAATGAGCAGTTCTTC	CASSLGGAGLYNEQFF
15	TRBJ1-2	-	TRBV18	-	TGTGCCAGCTCACCCGACAGTTCGTCTAACTATGGCTACACCTTC	CASSPDSSSNYGYTF
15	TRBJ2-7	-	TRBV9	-	TGTGCCAGCAGCGTAGCAGGGGTGGGGACTTACGAGCAGTACTTC	CASSVAGVGTYEQYF
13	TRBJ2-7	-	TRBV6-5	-	TGTGCCAGCAGTCCCAGGTGGGCCTACGAGCAGTACTTC	CASSPRWAYEQYF
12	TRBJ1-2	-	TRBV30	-	TGTGCCTGGGACCTGTCGGGGGGCGGCTACACCTTC	CAWDLSGGGYTF
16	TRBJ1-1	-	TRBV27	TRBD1	TGTGCCAGCAGTCCCCGACAGGGGTTATATGACACTGAAGCTTTCTTT	CASSPRQGLYDTEAFF
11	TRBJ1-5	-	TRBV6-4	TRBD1	TGTGCCATCGGACAGGGGTTCACCCAGCATTTT	CAIGQGFTQHF
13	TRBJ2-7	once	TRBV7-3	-	TGTGCCAGCAGCTCAGAACCTAGGGCCGAGCAGTACTTC	CASSSEPRAEQYF
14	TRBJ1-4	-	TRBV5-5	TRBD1	TGTGCCAGCAGCTCGACAGGGGGCAATGAAAAACTGTTTTTT	CASSSTGGNEKLFF